This TCR beta chain was observed in a study of T-cell reconstitution after alpha-beta-depleted transplantation in children. Study-wide results and limits: About two months after transplant, alpha-beta T cells reportedly came from several hundred expanded graft clones. For some patients, TCRbeta diversity was high at day 60 because of recipient T cells and thymic progenitors that survived. Newly made T cells mostly supplied T-cell counts and diversity one year after transplant.

During its preparation, the TCRbeta library received unique molecular identifiers. Each CDR3 protein gets one entry after TCRdb re-called the PCR reads with MiXCR. The repertoire holds more than 85,000 distinct CDR3 sequences, with about 7.5% as singletons. The CDR3 is 12 residues long. V was clipped by 3 bases and J by 4 bases, with 8 bases between them. Germline assignment: CDR1 DFQATT and CDR2 SNEGSKA (reference sequence). Ten or more counts support this clonotype. The antigen is unknown. This TCR derives from a boy between 2 and 10 years old with acute lymphoblastic leukemia, due to receive a stem cell transplant. Specimen: PBMCs, collected before TCRalphabeta/CD19-depleted stem cell transplant. This chain connects TRBV20-1 to TRBJ2-3; no definite D call. CDR3 protein: CSARRGSDTQYF. CDR3 nucleotides: TGCAGTGCTAGGAGAGGATCAGATACGCAGTATTTT.